This T cell receptor beta chain was profiled in a study of T-cell reconstitution after alpha-beta-depleted transplantation in children. It was with unique molecular identifiers that the TCRbeta library was prepared. TCRdb used MiXCR to reprocess the PCR reads, holding one entry per CDR3 protein. This table holds more than 200,000 distinct CDR3 sequences, 8.4% found once. This clonotype was counted only a few times. Its antigen remains unknown. The V segment lost 6 bases and the J segment 7 bases; nucleotides outside the gene matches: 3. The CDR3 runs 13 residues. Study-level findings and limits: Surviving thymic progenitors and recipient T cells were the source of high TCRbeta diversity at day 60 in some patients. From newly produced T cells came most of the T-cell counts and diversity one year after transplant.

This chain connects TRBV12-3 or TRBV12-4 to TRBJ2-4; 10 bases are shared with TRBD1. The sample consisted of PBMCs, mostly from graft donor cells, taken 360 days after TCRalphabeta/CD19-depleted stem cell transplant. This receptor was identified in a male patient aged 2-9 years who had a stem cell transplant for acute myeloid leukemia, so the T cells may come from the graft donor. CDR3 DNA sequence: TGTGCCAGCAGCGGGACAGGGGTCAACATTCAGTACTTC. Its translation is CASSGTGVNIQYF.